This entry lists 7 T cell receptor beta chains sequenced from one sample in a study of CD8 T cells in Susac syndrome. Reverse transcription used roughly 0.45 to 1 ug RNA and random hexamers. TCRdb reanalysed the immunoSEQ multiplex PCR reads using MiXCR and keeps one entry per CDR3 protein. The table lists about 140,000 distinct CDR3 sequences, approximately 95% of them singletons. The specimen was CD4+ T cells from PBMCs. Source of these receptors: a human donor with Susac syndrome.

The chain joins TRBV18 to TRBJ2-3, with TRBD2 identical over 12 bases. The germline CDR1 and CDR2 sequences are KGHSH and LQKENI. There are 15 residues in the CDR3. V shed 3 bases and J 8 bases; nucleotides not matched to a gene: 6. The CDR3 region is CASSPLTSGSGTQYF. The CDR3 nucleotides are TGTGCCAGCTCACCCTTGACTAGCGGGAGCGGTACGCAGTATTTT.

The CDR3 is CAWSVLGTGGEQYF. The DNA of the CDR3 is TGTGCCTGGAGTGTACTAGGGACAGGGGGCGAGCAGTACTTC. The chain joins TRBV30 to TRBJ2-7; 11 positions match TRBD1. J lost 6 bases, V lost 0 bases, and 4 bases had no gene match. From germline, CDR1 is GTSNPN and CDR2 SVGIG (reference sequence). The CDR3 extends over 14 amino acids.

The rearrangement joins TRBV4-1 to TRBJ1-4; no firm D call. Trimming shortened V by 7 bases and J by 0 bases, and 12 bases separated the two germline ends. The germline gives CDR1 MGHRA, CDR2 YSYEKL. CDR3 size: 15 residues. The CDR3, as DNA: TGCGCCAGCAAACCCACCGGGACAACTAATGAAAAACTGTTTTTT. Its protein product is CASKPTGTTNEKLFF.

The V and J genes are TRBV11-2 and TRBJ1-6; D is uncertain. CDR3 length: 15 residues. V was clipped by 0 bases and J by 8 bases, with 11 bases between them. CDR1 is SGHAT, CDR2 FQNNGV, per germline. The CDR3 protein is CASSLEWGGDSPLHF. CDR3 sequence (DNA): TGTGCCAGCAGCTTAGAGTGGGGAGGCGATTCACCCCTCCACTTT.

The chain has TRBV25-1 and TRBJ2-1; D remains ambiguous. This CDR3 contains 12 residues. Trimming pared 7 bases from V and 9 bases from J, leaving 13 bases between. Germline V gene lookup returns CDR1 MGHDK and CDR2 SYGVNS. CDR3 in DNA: TGTGCCAGCACCCAAAGACTCGGTGAGCAGTTCTTC. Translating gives CASTQRLGEQFF.

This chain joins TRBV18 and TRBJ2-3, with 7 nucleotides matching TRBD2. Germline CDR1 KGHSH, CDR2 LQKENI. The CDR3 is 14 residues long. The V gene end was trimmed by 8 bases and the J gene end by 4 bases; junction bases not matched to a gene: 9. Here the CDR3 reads CASTDTSDADTQYF. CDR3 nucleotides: TGTGCCAGCACCGACACTAGCGACGCAGATACGCAGTATTTT.

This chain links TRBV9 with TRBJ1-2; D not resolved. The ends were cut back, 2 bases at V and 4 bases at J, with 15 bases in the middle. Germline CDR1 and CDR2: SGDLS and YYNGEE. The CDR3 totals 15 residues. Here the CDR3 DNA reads TGTGCCAGCAGCGTGGTCTGGTGGGAGGGCTATGGCTACACCTTC. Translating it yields CASSVVWWEGYGYTF.